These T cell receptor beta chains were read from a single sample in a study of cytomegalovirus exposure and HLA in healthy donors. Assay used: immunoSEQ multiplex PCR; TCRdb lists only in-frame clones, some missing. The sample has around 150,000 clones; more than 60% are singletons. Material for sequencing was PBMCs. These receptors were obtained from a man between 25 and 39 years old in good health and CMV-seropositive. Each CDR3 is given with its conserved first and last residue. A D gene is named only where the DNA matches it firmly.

CDR3: CASSPTLAPGADTQYF
V: TRBV18
D: .
J: TRBJ2-3

CDR3: CASSHDWGLDYEQYF
V: TRBV4-1
D: TRBD2
J: TRBJ2-7

CDR3: CASSLSWASGANVLTF
V: TRBV27
D: .
J: TRBJ2-6

CDR3: CASSAQRSSYEQYF
V: TRBV25-1
D: .
J: .

CDR3: CASSYIIAREAFF
V: TRBV6-6
D: .
J: TRBJ1-1

CDR3: CASSDRQPSWGYEQYF
V: TRBV25-1
D: .
J: TRBJ2-7

CDR3: CASSPPNRATEAFF
V: TRBV5-6
D: .
J: TRBJ1-1

CDR3: CASSLGGGDYGYTF
V: TRBV7-2
D: .
J: TRBJ1-2

CDR3: CASSYLGGADRPQHF
V: TRBV6-6
D: TRBD1
J: TRBJ1-5

CDR3: CASRRTGGNANTGELFF
V: TRBV7-3
D: TRBD1
J: TRBJ2-2

CDR3: CASSVEGPGADTQYF
V: TRBV9
D: .
J: TRBJ2-3

CDR3: CASSLHQAKSGSYNEQFF
V: TRBV18
D: .
J: TRBJ2-1

CDR3: CASSGGTGSMSRNEKLFF
V: TRBV27
D: TRBD1
J: TRBJ1-4

CDR3: CASSSWTGRVDTQYF
V: TRBV28
D: TRBD1
J: TRBJ2-3

CDR3: CASSRGTSGTLGGEQFF
V: TRBV11-2
D: TRBD2
J: TRBJ2-1

CDR3: CASSTGTGTWEQYF
V: TRBV6-1
D: TRBD1
J: TRBJ2-7

CDR3: CASSARDRGTDYGYTF
V: TRBV11-2
D: TRBD1
J: TRBJ1-2

CDR3: CASSTTGTGGYEQYF
V: TRBV28
D: TRBD1
J: TRBJ2-7

CDR3: CASIEGNTGELFF
V: TRBV28
D: .
J: TRBJ2-2

CDR3: CASRSGSQSNEQFF
V: TRBV19
D: TRBD2
J: TRBJ2-1

CDR3: CASSLGGDSKHNEQFF
V: TRBV13
D: .
J: TRBJ2-1

CDR3: CASSIQGAQETQYF
V: TRBV19
D: TRBD1
J: TRBJ2-5

CDR3: CASPYKGELFF
V: TRBV6-9
D: .
J: TRBJ2-2

CDR3: CASSEQVVLYNEQFF
V: TRBV10-2
D: .
J: TRBJ2-1

CDR3: CAWSRNTGELFF
V: TRBV30
D: .
J: TRBJ2-2

CDR3: CASSQDIGQGAGSPLHF
V: TRBV4-2
D: TRBD1
J: TRBJ1-6

CDR3: CAWKWQGAGDGYTF
V: TRBV30
D: TRBD1
J: TRBJ1-2

CDR3: CAAGGYEQYF
V: TRBV10-3
D: .
J: TRBJ2-7

CDR3: CASSTQGGHLHF
V: TRBV7-9
D: .
J: TRBJ1-6

CDR3: CASRPGGPPYNEQFF
V: TRBV19
D: .
J: TRBJ2-1

CDR3: CASSRGQGFVAEAFF
V: TRBV4-1
D: TRBD1
J: TRBJ1-1

CDR3: CASSRTSGDYNEQFF
V: TRBV7-2
D: TRBD2
J: TRBJ2-1

CDR3: CASSLTSGFPNEQFF
V: TRBV5-6
D: TRBD2
J: TRBJ2-1

CDR3: CASSLRDRENNEQFF
V: TRBV9
D: TRBD1
J: TRBJ2-1

CDR3: CASSEGTSDTDTQYF
V: TRBV9
D: TRBD2
J: TRBJ2-3

CDR3: CASSGLGGDYGYTF
V: TRBV7-9
D: .
J: TRBJ1-2

CDR3: CASSTLGTIDEQFF
V: TRBV7-3
D: TRBD2
J: TRBJ2-1

CDR3: CASSFYRETSGNTIYF
V: TRBV28
D: .
J: TRBJ1-3

CDR3: CASQGTGNTIYF
V: TRBV18
D: .
J: TRBJ1-3

CDR3: CASSQGLLYYTF
V: TRBV27
D: .
J: TRBJ1-2

CDR3: CASSLNGGRPYNEQFF
V: TRBV13
D: .
J: TRBJ2-1

CDR3: CAWSARGINQPQHF
V: TRBV30
D: .
J: TRBJ1-5

CDR3: CASSYGQGLAEAFF
V: TRBV7-9
D: TRBD1
J: TRBJ1-1

CDR3: CASSLSLAQETQYF
V: TRBV7-6
D: .
J: TRBJ2-5

CDR3: CASSSPEQGVFGIEQFF
V: TRBV28
D: .
J: TRBJ2-1

CDR3: CATRLAGEYNEQFF
V: TRBV27
D: TRBD2
J: TRBJ2-1

CDR3: CAWSIGGRNEKLFF
V: TRBV30
D: .
J: TRBJ1-4

CDR3: CASSLQGSDAFF
V: TRBV2
D: .
J: TRBJ1-1